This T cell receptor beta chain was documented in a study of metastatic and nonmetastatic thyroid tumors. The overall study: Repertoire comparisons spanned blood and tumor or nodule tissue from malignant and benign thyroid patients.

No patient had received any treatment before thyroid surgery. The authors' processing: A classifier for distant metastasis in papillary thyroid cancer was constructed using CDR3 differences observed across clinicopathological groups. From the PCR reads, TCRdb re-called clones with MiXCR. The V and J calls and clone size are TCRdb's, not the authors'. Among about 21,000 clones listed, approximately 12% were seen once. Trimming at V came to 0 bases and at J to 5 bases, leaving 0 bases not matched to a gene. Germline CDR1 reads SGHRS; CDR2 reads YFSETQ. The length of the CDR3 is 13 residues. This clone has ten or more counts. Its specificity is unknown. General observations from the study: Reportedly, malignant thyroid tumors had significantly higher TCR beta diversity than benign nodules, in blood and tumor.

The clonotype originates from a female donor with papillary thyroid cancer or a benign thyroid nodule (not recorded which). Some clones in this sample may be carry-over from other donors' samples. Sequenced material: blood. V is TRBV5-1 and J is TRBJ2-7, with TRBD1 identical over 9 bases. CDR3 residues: CASSLGTGDEQYF. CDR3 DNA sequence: TGCGCCAGCAGCTTGGGGACAGGGGACGAGCAGTACTTC.